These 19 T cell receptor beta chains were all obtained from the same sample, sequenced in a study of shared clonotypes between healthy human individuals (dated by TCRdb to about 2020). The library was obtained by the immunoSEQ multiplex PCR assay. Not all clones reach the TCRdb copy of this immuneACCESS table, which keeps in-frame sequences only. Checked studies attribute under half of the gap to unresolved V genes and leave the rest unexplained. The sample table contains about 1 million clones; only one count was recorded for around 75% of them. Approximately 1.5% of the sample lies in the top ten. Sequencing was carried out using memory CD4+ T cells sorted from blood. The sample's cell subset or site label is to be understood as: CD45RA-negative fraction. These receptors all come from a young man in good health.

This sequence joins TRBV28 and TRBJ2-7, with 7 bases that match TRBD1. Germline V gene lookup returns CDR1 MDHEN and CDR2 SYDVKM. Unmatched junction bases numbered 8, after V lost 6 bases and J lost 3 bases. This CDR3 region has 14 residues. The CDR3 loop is CASRRHGTVYEQYF. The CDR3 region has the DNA TGTGCCAGCAGGCGCCACGGGACAGTCTACGAGCAGTACTTC.

Here the CDR3 reads CASSSGLAGVHRDTQYF. Written as DNA, the CDR3 is TGCGCCAGCAGTTCTGGACTAGCGGGAGTTCATAGGGATACGCAGTATTTT. The rearrangement uses TRBV10-1 and TRBJ2-3; 13 bases are shared with TRBD2. Germline V gene lookup returns CDR1 WNHNN and CDR2 SYGVQD (reference sequence). The CDR3 length is 17 residues. The V gene end was trimmed by 5 bases and the J gene end by 6 bases; junction bases not matched to a gene: 11.

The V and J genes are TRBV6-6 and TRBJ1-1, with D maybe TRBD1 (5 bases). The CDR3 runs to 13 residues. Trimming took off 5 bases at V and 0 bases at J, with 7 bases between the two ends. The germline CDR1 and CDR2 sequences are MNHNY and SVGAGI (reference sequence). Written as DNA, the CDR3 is TGTGCCAGCAGTCCGGGGGTGAACACTGAAGCTTTCTTT. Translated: CASSPGVNTEAFF.

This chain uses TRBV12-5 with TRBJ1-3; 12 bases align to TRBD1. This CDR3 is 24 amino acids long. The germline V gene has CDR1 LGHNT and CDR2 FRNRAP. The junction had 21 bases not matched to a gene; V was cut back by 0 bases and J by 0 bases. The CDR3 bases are TGTGCTAGTGGTTTGGTAGTCGGGGAAACCGGGACAGGGGGCTTTACGATCTCTGGAAACACCATATATTTT. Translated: CASGLVVGETGTGGFTISGNTIYF.

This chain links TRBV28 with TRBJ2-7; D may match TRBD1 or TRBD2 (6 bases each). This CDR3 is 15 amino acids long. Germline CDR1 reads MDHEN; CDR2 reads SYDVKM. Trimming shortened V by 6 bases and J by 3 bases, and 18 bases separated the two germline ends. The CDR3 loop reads CASSPPGGAIYEQYF. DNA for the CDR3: TGTGCCAGCAGCCCCCCCGGGGGCGCCATCTACGAGCAGTACTTC.

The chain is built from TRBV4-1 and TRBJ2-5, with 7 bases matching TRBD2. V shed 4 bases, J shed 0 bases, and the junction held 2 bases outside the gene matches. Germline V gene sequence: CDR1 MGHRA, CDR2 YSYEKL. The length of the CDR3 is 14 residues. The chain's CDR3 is CASSLSGYQETQYF. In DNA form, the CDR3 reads TGCGCCAGCAGCCTTAGCGGGTACCAAGAGACCCAGTACTTC.

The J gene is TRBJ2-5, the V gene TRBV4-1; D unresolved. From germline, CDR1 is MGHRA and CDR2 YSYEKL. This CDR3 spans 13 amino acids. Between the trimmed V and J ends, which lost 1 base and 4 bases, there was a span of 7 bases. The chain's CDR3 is CASSQASRETQYF. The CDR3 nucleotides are TGCGCCAGCAGCCAAGCTTCTCGAGAGACCCAGTACTTC.

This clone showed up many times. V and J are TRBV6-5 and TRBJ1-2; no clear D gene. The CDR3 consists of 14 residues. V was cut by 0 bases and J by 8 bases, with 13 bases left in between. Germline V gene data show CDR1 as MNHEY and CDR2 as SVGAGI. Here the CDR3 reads CASSYSKWGGGYTF. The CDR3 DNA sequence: TGTGCCAGCAGTTACTCTAAATGGGGAGGCGGCTACACCTTC.

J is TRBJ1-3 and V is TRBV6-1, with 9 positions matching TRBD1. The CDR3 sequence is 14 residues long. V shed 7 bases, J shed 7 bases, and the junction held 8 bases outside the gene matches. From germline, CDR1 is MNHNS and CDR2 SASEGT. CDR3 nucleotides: TGTGCCAGCAACCCGGGACAGGGTTGGAACACCATATATTTT. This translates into CASNPGQGWNTIYF.

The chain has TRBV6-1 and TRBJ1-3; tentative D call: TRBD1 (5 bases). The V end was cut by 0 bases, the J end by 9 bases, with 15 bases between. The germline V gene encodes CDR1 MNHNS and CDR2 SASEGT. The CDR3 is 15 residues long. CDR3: CASSEAVKGIGTIYF. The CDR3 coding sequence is TGTGCCAGCAGTGAAGCGGTGAAGGGGATAGGCACCATATATTTT.

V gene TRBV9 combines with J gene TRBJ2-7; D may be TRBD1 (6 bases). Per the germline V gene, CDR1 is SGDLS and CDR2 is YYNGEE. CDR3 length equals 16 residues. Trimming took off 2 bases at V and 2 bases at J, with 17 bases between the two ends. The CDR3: CASSVSMGAGPYEQYF. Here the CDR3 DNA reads TGTGCCAGCAGCGTCTCCATGGGGGCTGGTCCCTACGAGCAGTACTTC.

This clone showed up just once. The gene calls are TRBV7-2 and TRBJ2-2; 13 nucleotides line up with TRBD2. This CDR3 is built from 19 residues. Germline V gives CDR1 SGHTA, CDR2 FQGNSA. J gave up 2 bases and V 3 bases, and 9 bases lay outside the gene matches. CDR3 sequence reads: CASSLLQPGLAGNTGELFF. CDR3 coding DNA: TGTGCCAGCAGCTTGTTACAACCGGGACTAGCGGGAAACACCGGGGAGCTGTTTTTT.

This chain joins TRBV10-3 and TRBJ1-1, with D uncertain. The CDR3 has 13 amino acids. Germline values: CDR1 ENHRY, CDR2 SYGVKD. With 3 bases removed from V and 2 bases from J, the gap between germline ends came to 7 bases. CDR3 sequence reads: CAISDQANTEAFF. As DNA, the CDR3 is TGTGCCATCAGTGACCAGGCAAACACTGAAGCTTTCTTT.

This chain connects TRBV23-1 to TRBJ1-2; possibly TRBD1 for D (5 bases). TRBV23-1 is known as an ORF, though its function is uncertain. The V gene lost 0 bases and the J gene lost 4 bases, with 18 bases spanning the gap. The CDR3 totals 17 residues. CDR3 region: CASSQSARGVFGYGYTF. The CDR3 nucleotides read TGCGCCAGCAGTCAATCGGCGCGGGGGGTTTTCGGCTATGGCTACACCTTC.

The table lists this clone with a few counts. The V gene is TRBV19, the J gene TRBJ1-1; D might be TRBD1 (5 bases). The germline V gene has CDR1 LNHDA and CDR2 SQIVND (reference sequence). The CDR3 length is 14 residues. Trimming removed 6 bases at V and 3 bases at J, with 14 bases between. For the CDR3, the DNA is TGTGCCAGTAGCCTCAGGGTGGATTACACTGAAGCTTTCTTT. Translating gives CASSLRVDYTEAFF.

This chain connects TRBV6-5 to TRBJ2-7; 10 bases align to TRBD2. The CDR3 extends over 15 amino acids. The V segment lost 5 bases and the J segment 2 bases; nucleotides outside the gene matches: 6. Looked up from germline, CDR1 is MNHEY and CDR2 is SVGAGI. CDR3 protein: CASSPGLATTYEQYF. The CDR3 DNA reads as TGTGCCAGCAGTCCGGGACTAGCGACTACCTACGAGCAGTACTTC.

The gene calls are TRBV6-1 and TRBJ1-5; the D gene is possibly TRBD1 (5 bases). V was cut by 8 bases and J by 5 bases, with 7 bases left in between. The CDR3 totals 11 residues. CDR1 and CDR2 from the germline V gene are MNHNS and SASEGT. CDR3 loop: CASGGYQPQHF. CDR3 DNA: TGTGCCAGCGGGGGGTATCAGCCCCAGCATTTT.

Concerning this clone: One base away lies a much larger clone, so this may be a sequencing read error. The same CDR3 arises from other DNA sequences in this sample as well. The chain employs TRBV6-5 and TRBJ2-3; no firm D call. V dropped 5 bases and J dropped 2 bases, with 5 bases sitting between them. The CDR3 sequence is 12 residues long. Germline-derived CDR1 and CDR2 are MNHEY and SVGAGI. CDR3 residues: CASSPNTDTQYF. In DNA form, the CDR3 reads TGTGCCAGCAGTCCAAACACAGATACGCAGTATTTT.

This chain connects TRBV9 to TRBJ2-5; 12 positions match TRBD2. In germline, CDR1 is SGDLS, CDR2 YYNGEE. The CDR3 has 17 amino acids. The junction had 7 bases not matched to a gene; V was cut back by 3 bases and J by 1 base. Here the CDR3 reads CASSASLLAGGQETQYF. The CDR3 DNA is TGTGCCAGCAGCGCCTCCTTACTAGCGGGGGGCCAAGAGACCCAGTACTTC.